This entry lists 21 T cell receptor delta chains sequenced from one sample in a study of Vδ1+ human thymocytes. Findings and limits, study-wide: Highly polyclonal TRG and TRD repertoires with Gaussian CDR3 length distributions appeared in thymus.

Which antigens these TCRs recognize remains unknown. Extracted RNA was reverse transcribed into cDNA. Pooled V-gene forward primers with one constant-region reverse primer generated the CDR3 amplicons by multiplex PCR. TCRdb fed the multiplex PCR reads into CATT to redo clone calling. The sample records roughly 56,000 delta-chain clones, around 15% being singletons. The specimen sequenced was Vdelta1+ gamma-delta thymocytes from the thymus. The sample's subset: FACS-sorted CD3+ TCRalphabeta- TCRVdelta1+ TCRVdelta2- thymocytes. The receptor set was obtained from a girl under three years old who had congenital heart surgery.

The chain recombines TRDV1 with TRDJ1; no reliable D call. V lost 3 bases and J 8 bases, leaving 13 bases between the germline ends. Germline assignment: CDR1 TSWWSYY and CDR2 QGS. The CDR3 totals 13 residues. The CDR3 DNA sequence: TGTGCTCTTGGGGAGCTGATCCCCCCCAAACTCATCTTT. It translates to CALGELIPPKLIF.

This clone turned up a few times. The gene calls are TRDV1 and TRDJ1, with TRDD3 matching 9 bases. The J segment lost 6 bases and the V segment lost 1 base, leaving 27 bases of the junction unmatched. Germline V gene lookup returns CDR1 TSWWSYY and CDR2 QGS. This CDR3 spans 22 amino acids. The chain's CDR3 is CALGEQGLLTHTGGPFGYKLIF. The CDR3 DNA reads TGTGCTCTTGGGGAACAAGGCCTTCTTACGCATACTGGGGGACCCTTTGGGTATAAACTCATCTTT.

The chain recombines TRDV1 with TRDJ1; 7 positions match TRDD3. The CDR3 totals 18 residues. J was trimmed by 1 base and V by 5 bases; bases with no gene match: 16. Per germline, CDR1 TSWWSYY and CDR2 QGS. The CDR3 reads CALGCTEVWGTATDKLIF. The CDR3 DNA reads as TGTGCTCTTGGGTGCACGGAAGTGTGGGGGACCGCCACCGATAAACTCATCTTT.

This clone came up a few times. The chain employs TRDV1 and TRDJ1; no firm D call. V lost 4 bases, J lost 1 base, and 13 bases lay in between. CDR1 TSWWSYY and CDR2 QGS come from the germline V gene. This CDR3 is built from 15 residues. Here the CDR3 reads CALGVTLPITDKLIF. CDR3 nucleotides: TGTGCTCTTGGGGTTACTCTACCTATCACCGATAAACTCATCTTT.

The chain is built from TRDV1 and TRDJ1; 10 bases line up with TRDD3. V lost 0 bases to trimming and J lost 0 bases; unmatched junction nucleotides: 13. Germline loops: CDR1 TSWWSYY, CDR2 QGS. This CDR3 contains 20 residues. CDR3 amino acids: CALGELQWTGGWEYTDKLIF. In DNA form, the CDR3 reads TGTGCTCTTGGGGAACTCCAATGGACTGGGGGATGGGAGTACACCGATAAACTCATCTTT.

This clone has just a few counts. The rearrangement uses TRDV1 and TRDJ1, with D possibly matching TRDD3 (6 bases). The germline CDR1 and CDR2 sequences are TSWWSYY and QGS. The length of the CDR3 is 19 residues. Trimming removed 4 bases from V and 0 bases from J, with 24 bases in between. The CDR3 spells CALGGPPFPIRPHTDKLIF. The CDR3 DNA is TGTGCTCTTGGGGGACCTCCTTTTCCGATACGTCCTCACACCGATAAACTCATCTTT.

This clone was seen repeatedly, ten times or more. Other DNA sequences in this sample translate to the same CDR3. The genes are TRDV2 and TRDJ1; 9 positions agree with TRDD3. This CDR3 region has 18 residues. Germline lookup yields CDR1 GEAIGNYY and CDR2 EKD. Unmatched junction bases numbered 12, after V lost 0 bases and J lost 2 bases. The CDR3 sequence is CACDTGSYGTGGTDKLIF. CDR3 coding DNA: TGTGCCTGTGACACCGGTTCCTACGGTACTGGGGGAACCGATAAACTCATCTTT.

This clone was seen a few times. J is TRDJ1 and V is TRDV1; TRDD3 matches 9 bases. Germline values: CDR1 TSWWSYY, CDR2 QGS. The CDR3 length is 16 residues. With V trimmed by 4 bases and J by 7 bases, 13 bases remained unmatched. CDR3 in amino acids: CALGGITGGYFAKLIF. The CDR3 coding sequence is TGTGCTCTTGGGGGAATAACCGGGGGATACTTCGCTAAACTCATCTTT.

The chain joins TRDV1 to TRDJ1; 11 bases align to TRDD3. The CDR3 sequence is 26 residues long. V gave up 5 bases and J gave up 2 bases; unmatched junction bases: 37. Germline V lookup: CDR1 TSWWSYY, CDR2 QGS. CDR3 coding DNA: TGTGCTCTTGGGTCCCGCCTGACCTCCTCCCTCAATTTACTGGGGGATATCTTCGCCGAGACCGATAAACTCATCTTT. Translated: CALGSRLTSSLNLLGDIFAETDKLIF.

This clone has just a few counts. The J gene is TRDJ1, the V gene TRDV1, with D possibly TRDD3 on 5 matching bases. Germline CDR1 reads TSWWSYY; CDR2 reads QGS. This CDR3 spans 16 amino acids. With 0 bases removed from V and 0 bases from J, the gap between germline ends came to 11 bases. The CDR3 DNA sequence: TGTGCTCTTGGGGAACTGGGGAGGTCGTACACCGATAAACTCATCTTT. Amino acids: CALGELGRSYTDKLIF.

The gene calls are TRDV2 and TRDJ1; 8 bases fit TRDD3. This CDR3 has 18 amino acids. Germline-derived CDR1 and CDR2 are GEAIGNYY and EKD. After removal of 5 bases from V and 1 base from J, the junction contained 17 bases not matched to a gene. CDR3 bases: TGTGCCTGTGCAATGCGACACTGGGGGCCTTCAGGCACCGATAAACTCATCTTT. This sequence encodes CACAMRHWGPSGTDKLIF.

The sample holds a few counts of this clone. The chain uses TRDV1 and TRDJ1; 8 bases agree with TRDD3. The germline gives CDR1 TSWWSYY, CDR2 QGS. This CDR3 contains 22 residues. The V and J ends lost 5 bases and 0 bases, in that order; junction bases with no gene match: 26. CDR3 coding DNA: TGTGCTCTTGGGACCCTTCCGCTATGGAGGCCTGGGGGAACCCCGTACACCGATAAACTCATCTTT. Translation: CALGTLPLWRPGGTPYTDKLIF.

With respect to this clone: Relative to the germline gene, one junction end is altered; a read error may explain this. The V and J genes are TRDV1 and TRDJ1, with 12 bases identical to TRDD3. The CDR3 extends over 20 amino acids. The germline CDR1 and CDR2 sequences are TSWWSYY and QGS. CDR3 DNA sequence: TGTGCTCTTGGGGAAGACCGAAACTGGGGGATACATCATCCCACCGATAAAATCATCTTT. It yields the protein CALGEDRNWGIHHPTDKIIF.

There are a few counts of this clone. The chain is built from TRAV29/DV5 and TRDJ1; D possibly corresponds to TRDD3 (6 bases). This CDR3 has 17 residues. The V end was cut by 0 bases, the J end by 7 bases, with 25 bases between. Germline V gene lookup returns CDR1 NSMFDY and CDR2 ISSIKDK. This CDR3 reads CAASAPTTYWVWRKLIF. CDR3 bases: TGTGCAGCAAGCGCGCCGACTACTTACTGGGTTTGGCGTAAACTCATCTTT.

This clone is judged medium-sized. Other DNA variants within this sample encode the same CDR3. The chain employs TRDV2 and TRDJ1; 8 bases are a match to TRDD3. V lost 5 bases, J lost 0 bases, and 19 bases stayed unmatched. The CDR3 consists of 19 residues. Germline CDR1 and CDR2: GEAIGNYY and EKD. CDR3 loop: CACALATPYWGSYTDKLIF. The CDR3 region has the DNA TGTGCCTGTGCTTTGGCTACTCCGTACTGGGGGTCTTACACCGATAAACTCATCTTT.

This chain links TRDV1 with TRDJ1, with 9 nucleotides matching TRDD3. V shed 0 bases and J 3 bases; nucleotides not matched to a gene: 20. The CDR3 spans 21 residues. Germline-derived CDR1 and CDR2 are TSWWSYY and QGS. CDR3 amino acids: CALGELVDSPLYWGNPDKLIF. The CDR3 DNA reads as TGTGCTCTTGGGGAACTAGTTGACTCCCCGTTATACTGGGGGAACCCCGATAAACTCATCTTT.

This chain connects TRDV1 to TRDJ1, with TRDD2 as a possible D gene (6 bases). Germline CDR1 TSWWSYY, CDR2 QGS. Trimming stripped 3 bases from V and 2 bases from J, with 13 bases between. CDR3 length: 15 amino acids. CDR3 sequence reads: CALGEGLPTTDKLIF. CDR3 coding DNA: TGTGCTCTTGGGGAGGGCCTTCCCACTACCGATAAACTCATCTTT.

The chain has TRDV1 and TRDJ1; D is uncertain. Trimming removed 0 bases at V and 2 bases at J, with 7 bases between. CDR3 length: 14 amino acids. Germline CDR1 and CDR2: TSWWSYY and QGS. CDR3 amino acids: CALGELSATDKLIF. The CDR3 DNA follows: TGTGCTCTTGGGGAACTATCCGCTACCGATAAACTCATCTTT.

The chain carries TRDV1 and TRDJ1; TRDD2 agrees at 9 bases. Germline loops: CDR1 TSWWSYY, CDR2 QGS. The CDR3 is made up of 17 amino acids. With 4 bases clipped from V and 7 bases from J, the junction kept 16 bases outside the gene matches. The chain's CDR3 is CALGGSFLRGRGVKLIF. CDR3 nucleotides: TGTGCTCTTGGGGGCTCCTTCCTACGGGGTCGTGGTGTTAAACTCATCTTT.

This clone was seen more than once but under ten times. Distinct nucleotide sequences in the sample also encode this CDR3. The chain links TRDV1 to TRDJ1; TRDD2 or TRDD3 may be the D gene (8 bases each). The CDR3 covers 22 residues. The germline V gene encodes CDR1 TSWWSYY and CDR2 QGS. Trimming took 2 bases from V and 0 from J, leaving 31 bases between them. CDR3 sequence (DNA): TGTGCTCTTGGGGAAGGCCTTCCTATCAACCCACTGGGGGGCCAGTACACCGATAAACTCATCTTT. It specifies CALGEGLPINPLGGQYTDKLIF.

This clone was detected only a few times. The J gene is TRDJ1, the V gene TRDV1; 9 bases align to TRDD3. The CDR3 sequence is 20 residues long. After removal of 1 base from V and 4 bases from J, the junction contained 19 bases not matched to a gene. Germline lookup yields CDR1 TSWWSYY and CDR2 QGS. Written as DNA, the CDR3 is TGTGCTCTTGGGGAACAGGCTCCCTTCCTCCGTACTGGGGGAGACGATAAACTCATCTTT. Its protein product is CALGEQAPFLRTGGDDKLIF.